These 4 T cell receptor beta chains were all obtained from the same sample, sequenced in a study of CD8+ T cells in alopecia areata. Extracted RNA was reverse transcribed, and the resulting cDNA served as sequencing template. The data were produced by immunoSEQ multiplex PCR, yet TCRdb's version contains in-frame clones alone and is incomplete. The sample has around 140,000 clones, under 60% seen once. Sample: CD4+ T cells sorted from blood, taken at week 0. These receptors came from a human donor with alopecia areata.

The chain uses TRBV7-2 and TRBJ2-5, with 10 bases identical to TRBD1. V lost 3 bases and J lost 1; bases outside the gene matches: 5. Germline assignment: CDR1 SGHTA and CDR2 FQGNSA. The CDR3 runs 16 residues. CDR3 sequence (DNA): TGTGCCAGCAGCTTGAGTAGGGACAGGGGCCAAGAGACCCAGTACTTC. Protein product: CASSLSRDRGQETQYF.

The V call is TRBV6-5, the J call TRBJ1-1, with D perhaps matching TRBD1 (6 bases). CDR3 length: 12 residues. The V gene's germline CDR1 is MNHEY and CDR2 SVGAGI. The ends were cut back, 6 bases at V and 7 bases at J, with 12 bases in the middle. The CDR3 region is CASSLRGREAFF. CDR3 bases: TGTGCCAGCAGCCTCAGGGGACGTGAAGCTTTCTTT.

To note about this clone: Other DNA sequences of this sample code for an identical CDR3. This chain joins TRBV20-1 and TRBJ2-3, with unresolved D. Trimming shortened V by 2 bases and J by 5 bases, and 2 bases separated the two germline ends. The CDR3 length is 10 residues. Germline CDR1 reads DFQATT; CDR2 reads SNEGSKA (reference sequence). The DNA of the CDR3 is TGCAGTGCTAGACTAGATACGCAGTATTTT. Encoded protein: CSARLDTQYF.

This clone was seen once. The J gene is TRBJ2-4, the V gene TRBV27; TRBD2 aligns across 7 bases. The CDR3 is 13 residues long. Trimming took 7 bases from V and 7 from J; bases not matched to a gene: 7. Germline assignment: CDR1 MNHEY and CDR2 SMNVEV (reference sequence). CDR3 sequence (DNA): TGTGCCAGCACCCCTCGAGCGGGGAACATTCAGTACTTC. The encoded protein is CASTPRAGNIQYF.